The entry below describes one T cell receptor beta chain. Its antigen remains unknown. RNA was extracted and reverse transcribed into cDNA as the sequencing template. Clones were sequenced by immunoSEQ multiplex PCR, and TCRdb holds only the in-frame ones, with some missing. The sample holds 90,000 to 120,000 clones, roughly 84% seen once. Treatment defined: oral pan-JAK inhibitor, 5-10 mg twice daily. This entry is derived from a study of CD8+ T cells in alopecia areata. Overall study findings and caveats: Since there was just one nonresponder, nobody can yet say how baseline CD8+ expansion ties to response. Persistence in scalp and blood during tofacitinib was observed for many expanded lesional clones.

Here the sequenced sample was CD8+ T cells sorted from blood, taken at week 24, from a patient treated with tofacitinib. This TCR was sampled from a human donor with alopecia areata.

CDR3 DNA sequence: TGTGCCAGCAGTTTAACGGCAGATACGCAGTATTTT. Encoded protein: CASSLTADTQYF. This chain joins TRBV27 and TRBJ2-3, with D uncertain. Trimming took 2 bases from V and 4 from J, leaving 4 bases between them. Germline values: CDR1 MNHEY, CDR2 SMNVEV (reference sequence). The CDR3 has 12 residues.